This T cell receptor (beta chain) was sequenced for a study of T cells in localized non-small cell lung cancer. Study-wide findings and caveats: In adjacent lung appeared a median around 59 of the top 100 tumor clones.

The protocol was immunoSEQ multiplex PCR, while the TCRdb copy is restricted to in-frame clones and leaves out a portion. The sample lists roughly 1,400 clones; around a third were seen once. The germline V gene has CDR1 MNHGY and CDR2 SAAAGT. The CDR3 extends over 16 amino acids. Trimming removed 5 bases at V and 4 bases at J, with 20 bases between. Comments on this clone: No antigen is known for it.

The J gene is TRBJ1-2, the V gene TRBV6-8; possible D gene TRBD1, 5 bases. The clonotype originates from a woman aged 40-75 years with stage I lung adenocarcinoma. Specimen: lung tumor tissue, collected before any cancer treatment. CDR3 in DNA: TGTGCCAGCAGTACGGGCCCGAGCGGGGGAGGCTATGGCTACACCTTC. Protein product: CASSTGPSGGGYGYTF.